This entry features one T cell receptor (beta chain) sequence. Per germline, CDR1 SEHNR and CDR2 FQNEAQ (reference sequence). The CDR3 covers 15 residues. V was pared by 1 base and J by 2 bases, with 11 bases between. This sample was included in a study of OX40 agonist ivuxolimab in advanced cancers. Sequencing used immunoSEQ multiplex PCR; TCRdb keeps in-frame clones, though not all of them. Of tens of thousands of clones in the sample, 94% were seen once. The chain recombines TRBV7-9 with TRBJ2-5; D not resolved. The starting material was CD4+ or CD8+ T cells sorted from blood, obtained in a trial of the OX40 agonist ivuxolimab. This sequence was found in an adult with an advanced solid tumor such as melanoma, head and neck, liver or kidney cancer. CDR3 DNA: TGTGCCAGCAGCTTAGATACAGCTTCACAAGAGACCCAGTACTTC. Encoded protein: CASSLDTASQETQYF.